Listed here are 9 T cell receptor beta chains from one sample, sequenced in a study of lymphopenia after photon versus proton radiotherapy. TCRdb's table, derived via immunoSEQ multiplex PCR, lists solely in-frame clones and lacks some. This table has around 24,000 clones, 85% to 90% appearing once. The sample in question was peripheral blood, obtained from a patient treated with photon-based radiotherapy. All receptors come from a man aged 30 to 45 with gastric cancer.

CDR3 in DNA: TGTGCCAGCAGTTCGACAGGGGGTATCTCCTACAATGAGCAGTTCTTC. Translating gives CASSSTGGISYNEQFF. The chain joins TRBV28 to TRBJ2-1, with 9 bases lining up with TRBD1. Germline assignment: CDR1 MDHEN and CDR2 SYDVKM. V shed 4 bases, J shed 0 bases, and the junction held 4 bases outside the gene matches. CDR3 length equals 16 residues.

The rearrangement links TRBV6-1 to TRBJ2-1, with 8 bases aligning to TRBD1. After removal of 5 bases from V and 4 bases from J, the junction contained 4 bases not matched to a gene. CDR3 size: 14 residues. Germline CDR1 is MNHNS and CDR2 is SASEGT. For the CDR3, the DNA is TGTGCCAGCAGTTTAACAGGGGGTTACAATGAGCAGTTCTTC. This sequence encodes CASSLTGGYNEQFF.

V usage is TRBV27 and J usage is TRBJ2-5, with a tentative D call TRBD1 (7 bases). With the DNA end fitting TRBJ2-7 better, the J assignment may be wrong. This CDR3 spans 18 amino acids. Per the germline V gene, CDR1 is MNHEY and CDR2 is SMNVEV (reference sequence). DNA of the CDR3: TGTGCCAGCAGTTTATCGAAGGAGGGGGCGGAATCCGCCTACGAGCAGTACTTC. Translation gives CASSLSKEGAESAYEQYF.

V gene TRBV19 combines with J gene TRBJ1-1; maybe TRBD1 (6 bases). V was cut by 5 bases and J by 5 bases, with 12 bases left in between. The CDR3 length is 13 residues. CDR1 is LNHDA, CDR2 SQIVND, per germline (reference sequence). Here the CDR3 reads CASSLVGATEAFF. In DNA, the CDR3 is TGTGCCAGTAGTCTGGTGGGGGCAACTGAAGCTTTCTTT.

The V gene is TRBV2, the J gene TRBJ2-7, with D possibly matching TRBD1 (6 bases). This CDR3 contains 14 residues. Trimming pared 6 bases from V and 7 bases from J, leaving 19 bases between. Germline-derived CDR1 and CDR2 are SNHLY and FYNNEI. The CDR3 loop reads CASRWGHGGEEQYF. The CDR3 nucleotides read TGTGCCAGCAGGTGGGGACATGGAGGAGAGGAGCAGTACTTC.

This clone was seen more than once but under ten times. This CDR3 is also generated by other DNA sequences in the sample. This sequence joins TRBV5-1 and TRBJ2-1; 8 nucleotides line up with TRBD2. This CDR3 has 16 residues. Looked up from germline, CDR1 is SGHRS and CDR2 is YFSETQ. J lost 3 bases, V lost 0 bases, and 5 bases had no gene match. For the CDR3, the DNA is TGCGCCAGCAGCTTGGCGGCGGGGGGCCTCTACAATGAGCAGTTCTTC. This sequence encodes CASSLAAGGLYNEQFF. Looking up the rest from reference TRBV5-1 and TRBJ2-1 gives the full variable domain: KAGVTQTPRYLIKTRGQQVTLSCSPISGHRSVSWYQQTPGQGLQFLFEYFSETQRNKGNFPGRFSGRQFSNSRSEMNVSTLELGDSALYLCASSLAAGGLYNEQFFGPGTRLTVL.

The chain recombines TRBV11-3 with TRBJ1-1; no clear D. The length of the CDR3 is 13 residues. Per the germline V gene, CDR1 is SGHNT and CDR2 is YENEEA. Trimming cost V 0 bases and J 1 base, with 3 bases left between them. CDR3 coding DNA: TGTGCCAGCAGCTTAGACAAGAACACTGAAGCTTTCTTT. Protein sequence: CASSLDKNTEAFF.

The chain combines TRBV6-5 with TRBJ1-1, with D maybe TRBD1 (6 bases). CDR1 and CDR2 from the germline V gene are MNHEY and SVGAGI. V was clipped by 7 bases and J by 10 bases, with 25 bases between them. The CDR3 is 15 amino acids. The CDR3 DNA reads as TGTGCCAGCAATAGATTCGAAAATATAGGGGGTTCAGCTTTCTTT. This gives the protein CASNRFENIGGSAFF.

The chain is built from TRBV7-2 and TRBJ2-2, with D possibly TRBD2 on 7 matching bases. V was clipped by 3 bases and J by 1 base, with 9 bases between them. The CDR3 sequence is 15 residues long. Germline V gene sequence: CDR1 SGHTA, CDR2 FQGNSA. The CDR3 sequence is CASSFRGGNTGELFF. CDR3 coding DNA: TGTGCCAGCAGCTTTAGGGGGGGGAACACCGGGGAGCTGTTTTTT.